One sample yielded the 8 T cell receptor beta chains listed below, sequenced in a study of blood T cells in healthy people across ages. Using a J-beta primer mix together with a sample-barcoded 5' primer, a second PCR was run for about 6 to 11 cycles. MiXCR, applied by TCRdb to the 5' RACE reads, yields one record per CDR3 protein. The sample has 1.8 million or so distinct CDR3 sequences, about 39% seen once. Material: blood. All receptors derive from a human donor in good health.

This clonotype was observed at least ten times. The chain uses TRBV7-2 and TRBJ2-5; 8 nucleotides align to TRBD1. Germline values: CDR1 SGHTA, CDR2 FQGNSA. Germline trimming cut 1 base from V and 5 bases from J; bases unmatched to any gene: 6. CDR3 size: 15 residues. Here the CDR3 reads CASSLEGRGLETQYF. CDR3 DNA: TGTGCCAGCAGCTTAGAGGGCAGGGGGCTTGAGACCCAGTACTTC.

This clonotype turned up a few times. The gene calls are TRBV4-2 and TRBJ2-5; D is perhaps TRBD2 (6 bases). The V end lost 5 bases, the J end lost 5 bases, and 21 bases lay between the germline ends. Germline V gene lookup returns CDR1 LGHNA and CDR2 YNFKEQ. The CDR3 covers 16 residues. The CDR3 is CASSFSPARGEETQYF. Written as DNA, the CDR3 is TGTGCCAGCAGCTTTTCGCCCGCGCGGGGTGAGGAGACCCAGTACTTC.

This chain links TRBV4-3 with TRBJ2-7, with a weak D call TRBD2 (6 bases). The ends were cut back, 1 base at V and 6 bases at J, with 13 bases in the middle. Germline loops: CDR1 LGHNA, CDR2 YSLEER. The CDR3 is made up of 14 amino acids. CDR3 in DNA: TGCGCCAGCAGCCAAGGAAGATCCGGGAGCGAGCAGTACTTC. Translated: CASSQGRSGSEQYF.

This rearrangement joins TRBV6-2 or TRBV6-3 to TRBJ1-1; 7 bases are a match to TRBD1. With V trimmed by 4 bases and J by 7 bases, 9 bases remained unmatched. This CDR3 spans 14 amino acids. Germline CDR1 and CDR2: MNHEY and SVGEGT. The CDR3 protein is CASSSTDRLGEAFF. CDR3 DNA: TGTGCCAGCAGTTCCACGGACAGGTTAGGTGAAGCTTTCTTT.

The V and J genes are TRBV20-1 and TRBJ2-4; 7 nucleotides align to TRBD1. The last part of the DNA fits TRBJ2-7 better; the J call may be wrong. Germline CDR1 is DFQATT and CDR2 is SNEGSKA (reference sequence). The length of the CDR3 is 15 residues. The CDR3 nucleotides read TGCAGTGCTAGAGAGATAGGGGGCTCACTCCACGAGCAGTACTTC. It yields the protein CSAREIGGSLHEQYF.

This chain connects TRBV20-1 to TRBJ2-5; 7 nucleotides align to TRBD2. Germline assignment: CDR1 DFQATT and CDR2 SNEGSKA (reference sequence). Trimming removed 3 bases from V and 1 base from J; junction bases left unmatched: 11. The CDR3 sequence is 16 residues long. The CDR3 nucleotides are TGCAGTGCTAGCCATATTATGGGGGGGGTCCAAGAGACCCAGTACTTC. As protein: CSASHIMGGVQETQYF.

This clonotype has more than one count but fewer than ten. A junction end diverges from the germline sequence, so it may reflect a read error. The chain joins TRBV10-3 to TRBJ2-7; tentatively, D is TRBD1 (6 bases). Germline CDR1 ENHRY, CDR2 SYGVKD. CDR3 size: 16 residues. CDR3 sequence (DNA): TGTGCCGTCAGACGGACAGCAGCGGTCGGATCCTACGAGCAGTACTTC. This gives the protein CAVRRTAAVGSYEQYF.

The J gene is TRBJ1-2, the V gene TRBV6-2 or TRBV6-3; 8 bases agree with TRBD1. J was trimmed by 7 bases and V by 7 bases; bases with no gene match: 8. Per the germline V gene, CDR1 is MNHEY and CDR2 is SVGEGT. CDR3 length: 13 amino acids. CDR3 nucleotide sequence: TGTGCCAGCAACCGGACAGGGTACGCTGGCTACACCTTC. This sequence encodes CASNRTGYAGYTF.